This TCR beta chain was documented in a study of Graves' ophthalmopathy and Graves' hyperthyroidism. RNA transcripts were the source from which TCR beta CDR3 regions were amplified. RT-PCR in the first round used HTBI primers; a second-round multiplex PCR followed. In TCRdb, the multiplex PCR reads were re-called with MiXCR into one record per CDR3 protein. Of over a million distinct CDR3 sequences listed, 36% are singletons. This TCR was sampled from an adult man with Graves' hyperthyroidism. Sequencing was carried out using peripheral blood or thyroid tissue (not recorded which).

CDR3 in DNA: TGTGCCAGCAGTTTGTTTGCGGGGGGCTACCAAGAGACCCAGTACTTC. As protein: CASSLFAGGYQETQYF. This chain connects TRBV12-3 or TRBV12-4 to TRBJ2-5, with 8 bases that match TRBD2. The CDR3 contains 16 residues. V shed 3 bases and J 0 bases; nucleotides not matched to a gene: 6.